A single sample is the source of the 20 T cell receptor beta chains below, sequenced in a study of beta chain features in type 1 diabetes (dated by TCRdb to the late 2010s). Preparation of the library involved the immunoSEQ multiplex PCR assay. The High Capacity cDNA Reverse Transcription Kit was used to reverse transcribe all of the isolated RNA, meaning that expressed TCRB transcripts were what got sequenced. TCRdb mirrors the immuneACCESS table, restricted to in-frame sequences. Some clones are absent from its copies; in checked studies, under half trace to an unresolved V gene, and the reason for the others is unknown. The sample table holds hundreds of thousands of clones, of which about 32% were seen once. Around 0.065% of the sample comes from the top ten. Sequenced input: naive CD4+ T cells from blood. The intended sense of this specimen's cell subset or site label: true naive CD4+ T cells. Receptors originate from a man younger than 35 in good health.

This clone came up a few times. The chain has TRBV9 and TRBJ2-7; 11 nucleotides line up with TRBD2. The CDR3 is 18 amino acids. Germline CDR1 and CDR2: SGDLS and YYNGEE. With 0 bases clipped from V and 3 bases from J, the junction kept 11 bases outside the gene matches. The CDR3 DNA sequence: TGTGCCAGCAGCGTAGCTCCGACTAGCGGGATCACTCACTACGAGCAGTACTTC. This sequence encodes CASSVAPTSGITHYEQYF.

This clone was counted a single time. V is TRBV7-9 and J is TRBJ2-7; D remains unclear. Germline V gene sequence: CDR1 SEHNR, CDR2 FQNEAQ (reference sequence). Trimming removed 5 bases from V and 2 bases from J, with 7 bases in between. CDR3 size: 12 residues. Here the CDR3 DNA reads TGTGCCAGCAGCCAAAGGACCTACGAGCAGTACTTC. This gives the protein CASSQRTYEQYF.

This chain connects TRBV28 to TRBJ2-2; 9 bases agree with TRBD1. Germline CDR1 is MDHEN and CDR2 is SYDVKM. Losses at the gene ends were 6 bases for V and 6 bases for J; bases not matched to a gene: 8. The CDR3 runs to 15 residues. Here the CDR3 reads CASSSPGQGSGELFF. DNA for the CDR3: TGTGCCAGCAGCTCGCCGGGACAGGGTTCCGGGGAGCTGTTTTTT.

The table lists this clone with a few counts. The DNA of the CDR3 is TGTGCCAGCAGCCTACCACGGGAATCCTCATGGCACAATGAGCAGTTCTTC. Amino acids: CASSLPRESSWHNEQFF. J is TRBJ2-1 and V is TRBV7-9; D is possibly TRBD2 (5 bases). Per the germline V gene, CDR1 is SEHNR and CDR2 is FQNEAQ (reference sequence). V shed 5 bases and J shed 5 bases, with 22 bases lying between them. This CDR3 is built from 17 residues.

This clone was counted a few times. The sample holds other DNA sequences that translate to the same CDR3. CDR3 nucleotide sequence: TGCAGTGCAAGACCCACAGATACGCAGTATTTT. It translates to CSARPTDTQYF. The rearrangement uses TRBV20-1 and TRBJ2-3; the D is unclear. Trimming cost V 6 bases and J 2 bases, with 6 bases left between them. From germline, CDR1 is DFQATT and CDR2 SNEGSKA (reference sequence). The CDR3 extends over 11 amino acids.

The table lists this clone with a few counts. The J gene is TRBJ2-7, the V gene TRBV5-4; 7 bases map to TRBD2. The CDR3 is 16 amino acids. Germline-derived CDR1 and CDR2 are SGHNT and YYREEE (reference sequence). V shed 7 bases, J shed 0 bases, and the junction held 13 bases outside the gene matches. This chain's CDR3 is CASYEWSGRHSYEQYF. As DNA, the CDR3 is TGTGCCAGCTACGAATGGTCCGGGAGGCACTCCTACGAGCAGTACTTC.

This chain uses TRBV2 with TRBJ2-1; possible D gene TRBD1, 6 bases. V lost 3 bases and J lost 8, with 8 bases in between. This CDR3 spans 12 amino acids. Germline values: CDR1 SNHLY, CDR2 FYNNEI. The CDR3 region has the DNA TGTGCCAGCAGTGAGAGGGGGTATGAGCAGTTCTTC. As protein: CASSERGYEQFF.

The chain couples TRBV6-1 to TRBJ2-3; D possibly matches TRBD1 or TRBD2 (5 bases each). Trimming took off 6 bases at V and 6 bases at J, with 13 bases between the two ends. The CDR3 totals 13 residues. Germline CDR1 MNHNS, CDR2 SASEGT. Here the CDR3 DNA reads TGTGCCAGCAGCGGGTCTTGGGGGGATACGCAGTATTTT. Its protein is CASSGSWGDTQYF.

The V call is TRBV4-2, the J call TRBJ1-1, with D tentatively TRBD1 (5 bases). V lost 1 base to trimming and J lost 0 bases, with 9 bases between them. There are 15 residues in the CDR3. Germline V lookup: CDR1 LGHNA, CDR2 YNFKEQ. The CDR3 DNA follows: TGTGCCAGCAGCCAAGCCGACAGACTGAACACTGAAGCTTTCTTT. Translating it yields CASSQADRLNTEAFF.

This clone was seen only a few times. An end of the junction differs from the germline gene, which may be a read error. This chain connects TRBV30 to TRBJ2-6; TRBD1 matches 10 bases. The CDR3 extends over 18 amino acids. In germline, CDR1 is GTSNPN, CDR2 SVGIG (reference sequence). The CDR3 region has the DNA TGTGCCTGGCGTGTACTGCGGACAGGGGGCTCTGGGGCCAACGTCCTGACTTTC. Amino acid sequence: CAWRVLRTGGSGANVLTF.

This clone was observed a few times. The chain links TRBV30 to TRBJ1-2; no reliable D call. CDR1 and CDR2 from the germline V gene are GTSNPN and SVGIG (reference sequence). Trimming left V 2 bases short and J 2 bases short, with 9 bases between. This CDR3 has 13 residues. CDR3 nucleotides: TGTGCCTGGAGTCGCCAGACGAACTATGGCTACACCTTC. Its translation: CAWSRQTNYGYTF.

The chain joins TRBV4-2 to TRBJ2-5; D ambiguous. With 1 base removed from V and 3 bases from J, the gap between germline ends came to 6 bases. Germline-derived CDR1 and CDR2 are LGHNA and YNFKEQ. The CDR3 consists of 13 residues. CDR3 in amino acids: CASSQVSEETQYF. CDR3 coding DNA: TGTGCCAGCAGCCAAGTATCTGAAGAGACCCAGTACTTC.

J is TRBJ1-2 and V is TRBV7-9, with TRBD1 matching 7 bases. The CDR3 contains 15 residues. Germline lookup yields CDR1 SEHNR and CDR2 FQNEAQ (reference sequence). Germline trimming cut 5 bases from V and 2 bases from J; bases unmatched to any gene: 8. The CDR3 DNA sequence: TGTGCCAGCAGCCCTCGACAGGGAACGAACTATGGCTACACCTTC. Encoded protein: CASSPRQGTNYGYTF.

There are a few counts of this clone. This sequence joins TRBV7-2 and TRBJ2-5; TRBD2 is a possible D gene (5 bases). The ends were cut back, 5 bases at V and 4 bases at J, with 17 bases in the middle. CDR3 length: 15 amino acids. Germline lookup yields CDR1 SGHTA and CDR2 FQGNSA. CDR3 bases: TGTGCCAGCAGCATCCAAGCGGCGCGGCCAGAGACCCAGTACTTC. Its protein is CASSIQAARPETQYF.

V usage is TRBV11-1 and J usage is TRBJ1-1, with 8 bases matching TRBD1. The CDR3 covers 13 residues. Looked up from germline, CDR1 is SGHAT and CDR2 is FQDESV (reference sequence). V lost 3 bases to trimming and J lost 4 bases; unmatched junction nucleotides: 1. Here the CDR3 reads CASSFTGGTEAFF. For the CDR3, the DNA is TGTGCCAGCAGCTTTACAGGGGGCACTGAAGCTTTCTTT.

The rearrangement links TRBV27 to TRBJ2-4, with TRBD1 identical over 8 bases. CDR3 length: 13 amino acids. With 3 bases clipped from V and 7 bases from J, the junction kept 2 bases outside the gene matches. The germline V gene encodes CDR1 MNHEY and CDR2 SMNVEV (reference sequence). The CDR3 protein is CASSFRQGNIQYF. CDR3 DNA sequence: TGTGCCAGCAGTTTTAGACAGGGGAACATTCAGTACTTC.

The chain combines TRBV5-1 with TRBJ2-7, with 13 nucleotides matching TRBD2. The germline CDR1 and CDR2 sequences are SGHRS and YFSETQ. CDR3 length equals 15 residues. With V trimmed by 4 bases and J by 6 bases, 7 bases remained unmatched. The CDR3 DNA reads TGCGCCAGCAGCAGCGGGACTAGCGGGATAGGCGAGCAGTACTTC. This sequence encodes CASSSGTSGIGEQYF.

This sequence joins TRBV30 and TRBJ1-5; unclear D gene. CDR3 length equals 13 residues. CDR1 GTSNPN and CDR2 SVGIG come from the germline V gene (reference sequence). Trimming removed 5 bases from V and 0 bases from J, with 8 bases in between. The CDR3 is CAWQSDSNQPQHF. Here the CDR3 DNA reads TGTGCCTGGCAGTCAGATAGCAATCAGCCCCAGCATTTT. Full variable domain (remainder filled in from reference TRBV30 and TRBJ1-5): SQTIHQWPATLVQPVGSPLSLECTVEGTSNPNLYWYRQAAGRGLQLLFYSVGIGQISSEVPQNLSASRPQDRQFILSSKKLLLSDSGFYLCAWQSDSNQPQHFGDGTRLSIL.

This clone was detected only a few times. The V gene is TRBV30, the J gene TRBJ1-1, with D uncertain. This CDR3 has 14 amino acids. The V end lost 2 bases, the J end lost 0 bases, and 10 bases lay between the germline ends. Germline V gives CDR1 GTSNPN, CDR2 SVGIG (reference sequence). The CDR3 protein is CAWSMRRLNTEAFF. In DNA, the CDR3 is TGTGCCTGGAGTATGCGACGGTTGAACACTGAAGCTTTCTTT. The complete variable domain, with remaining parts taken from reference TRBV30 and TRBJ1-1, reads SQTIHQWPATLVQPVGSPLSLECTVEGTSNPNLYWYRQAAGRGLQLLFYSVGIGQISSEVPQNLSASRPQDRQFILSSKKLLLSDSGFYLCAWSMRRLNTEAFFGQGTRLTVV.

This clone was counted only a few times. The chain uses TRBV28 and TRBJ2-7, with unresolved D. The CDR3 covers 9 residues. The germline V and J ends were trimmed by 10 bases and 2 bases, with 3 bases remaining between them. In germline, CDR1 is MDHEN, CDR2 SYDVKM. The CDR3 loop is CAIPYEQYF. DNA for the CDR3: TGTGCCATCCCCTACGAGCAGTACTTC. Together with reference TRBV28 and TRBJ2-7, the CDR3 gives the full variable domain: DVKVTQSSRYLVKRTGEKVFLECVQDMDHENMFWYRQDPGLGLRLIYFSYDVKMKEKGDIPEGYSVSREKKERFSLILESASTNQTSMYLCAIPYEQYFGPGTRLTVT.